This note documents a single T cell receptor (beta chain) sequence. This clone was counted between two and nine times. This receptor's antigen is unknown. Base qualities are not at hand, and no much larger clone is one base apart. These data come from a study of T cell responses to AZD1222 COVID-19 vaccine listed by TCRdb under 2021. About the study as a whole: TCR sequencing was performed for about 240 trial participants, of whom about 200 were given two doses of AZD1222 and approximately 25 were given two doses of MenACWY control vaccine. Trial participants were enrolled by age into 18-55, 56-69 and 70-plus year subgroups, with about 150, 27 and 61 TCR-sequenced participants respectively.

The CDR3 regions of human TCRbeta chains were analyzed by immunosequencing. On the study's bioinformatics: TCRs in the repertoires were matched against a reference library of SARS-CoV-2-specific TCRs that had been generated with the MIRA antigen-specificity platform. Breadth meant the fraction of unique TCRs that were SARS-CoV-2-associated, whereas depth meant the fraction of total T cells that were SARS-CoV-2-associated. Using the MIRA data, each spike-specific TCR was mapped to the spike region that the TCR reacts to and placed in a CD4 or CD8 class. Log10-transformed breadth and depth values were compared by one-way ANOVA with Sidak's multiple comparisons tests. TCRdb took this table from immuneACCESS and kept in-frame rearrangements with V and J called. Such tables lack part of the clones; where checked against another copy, unresolved V genes explain under half of the gap, and the rest is unexplained. V, J and clone size are taken as reported in that table, and D and trimming were inferred from the DNA itself. In all, the sample holds over 120,000 clones, and roughly 93% of those were seen once. Around 12% of the sample goes to the ten largest clones.

The paper as a whole reports these results and caveats: In the small 56-69-year group, the increase in depth fell short of significance, most likely because of low power. The whole spike protein was spanned by vaccine-associated CD4 TCRs, and dominant responses were seen in regions 160-218 and 743-854. Reportedly, close to half of the unique spike-specific TCRs recognized epitopes lying outside the regions that are mutated in the B.1.351 and B.1.1.7 variants. No day 14 peak-response samples were available, so repertoires were characterized only after the peak T cell response. Conclusions about previously exposed vaccinees are limited, since just 5 to 7 AZD1222 recipients were seropositive for SARS-CoV-2 at baseline. Spike-specific TCR breadth and depth rose significantly after two AZD1222 doses compared with day 0 and with MenACWY recipients. Participants were mostly white British, with more females than males. The authors suggested clonal diversity may have been underestimated.

V is reduced by 0 bases and J by 1 base, leaving a spacing of 4 bases between them. The germline V gene provides CDR1 SGHRS and CDR2 YFSETQ. Including cysteine and phenylalanine, the CDR3 has 14 amino acids. Only CDR3 DNA remains: 42 bases, in frame from the first base. Taken with the paper, the label for time point translates to: sample from adult after SARS-CoV-2 infection, after symptom onset. Two convalescent COVID-19 patients, sampled after symptom onset from adults with prior SARS-CoV-2 infection, were also TCR-sequenced for comparison. This sample comprised peripheral blood, obtained after recovery from COVID-19. This clonotype was obtained from an adult who had recovered from COVID-19. Recombination joined TRBV5-1 with TRBJ2-2; no D gene call is confident. The CDR3: CASSLGGNTGELFF. The nucleotide sequence reads TGCGCCAGCAGCTTGGGGGGGAACACCGGGGAGCTGTTTTTT.